These T cell receptor beta chains were read from a single sample in a study of blood T cells in healthy people across ages. MiXCR was run by TCRdb on the 5' RACE reads, yielding one entry per CDR3 protein. The table shows about 1 million distinct CDR3 sequences, with over 35% occurring only once. Sequencing was done on a sample of blood. The receptor set was obtained from a woman aged 60-70 years in good health. Each CDR3 is given with its conserved first and last residue. Each record gives: D gene, clone size, V gene, J gene, CDR3 protein, CDR3 DNA. The D gene is left open where the match is weak. Only some rows state a clone size, as once, few, many or a class for expanded clones.

d_gene: .; abundance: few; v_gene: TRBV10-1; j_gene: TRBJ2-5; CDR3aa: CASSDQRFSGTQYF; CDR3nt: TGCGCCAGCAGTGACCAGCGTTTCTCAGGGACCCAGTACTTC
d_gene: TRBD2; abundance: .; v_gene: TRBV18; j_gene: TRBJ2-1; CDR3aa: CASSPQDGLAEDNEQFF; CDR3nt: TGTGCCAGCTCACCTCAAGACGGACTAGCGGAAGACAATGAGCAGTTCTTC
d_gene: TRBD2; abundance: .; v_gene: TRBV11-1; j_gene: TRBJ2-3; CDR3aa: CASSQGLAGVSTDTQYF; CDR3nt: TGTGCCAGCAGCCAGGGACTAGCGGGGGTCAGCACAGATACGCAGTATTTT
d_gene: .; abundance: .; v_gene: TRBV2; j_gene: TRBJ1-1; CDR3aa: CASRREGGNTEAFF; CDR3nt: TGTGCCAGCAGGCGGGAAGGCGGGAACACTGAAGCTTTCTTT
d_gene: .; abundance: .; v_gene: TRBV15; j_gene: TRBJ2-7; CDR3aa: CATSRGSLAYEQYF; CDR3nt: TGTGCCACCAGCAGAGGATCTCTTGCCTACGAGCAGTACTTC
d_gene: TRBD2; abundance: .; v_gene: TRBV10-1; j_gene: TRBJ2-4; CDR3aa: CASGEWGTTEAKNIQYF; CDR3nt: TGCGCCAGCGGTGAGTGGGGGACTACAGAAGCCAAAAACATTCAGTACTTC
d_gene: .; abundance: .; v_gene: TRBV4-2; j_gene: TRBJ2-2; CDR3aa: CASSQRVNTGELFF; CDR3nt: TGTGCCAGCAGCCAACGGGTGAACACCGGGGAGCTGTTTTTT
d_gene: TRBD1; abundance: few; v_gene: TRBV2; j_gene: TRBJ2-7; CDR3aa: CASSGTGLAYEQYF; CDR3nt: TGTGCCAGCAGTGGGACAGGACTTGCCTACGAGCAGTACTTC
d_gene: .; abundance: few; v_gene: TRBV29-1; j_gene: TRBJ2-3; CDR3aa: CSDTGKDTQYF; CDR3nt: TGCAGCGATACAGGGAAAGATACGCAGTATTTT
d_gene: .; abundance: .; v_gene: TRBV5-1; j_gene: TRBJ2-1; CDR3aa: CASSSARLAYNEQFF; CDR3nt: TGCGCCAGCAGCTCGGCAAGGCTAGCGTACAATGAGCAGTTCTTC
d_gene: .; abundance: .; v_gene: TRBV18; j_gene: TRBJ2-1; CDR3aa: CASSPDRKSSYNEQFF; CDR3nt: TGTGCCAGCTCCCCCGACAGGAAGAGCTCCTACAATGAGCAGTTCTTC
d_gene: .; abundance: few; v_gene: TRBV9; j_gene: TRBJ2-5; CDR3aa: CASSPWSVAANNEQYF; CDR3nt: TGTGCCAGCAGCCCCTGGTCGGTAGCAGCAAACAATGAGCAGTACTTC
d_gene: .; abundance: .; v_gene: TRBV4-2; j_gene: TRBJ1-5; CDR3aa: CASSQDQRQNQPQHF; CDR3nt: TGTGCCAGCAGCCAAGATCAGAGACAAAATCAGCCCCAGCATTTT
d_gene: .; abundance: .; v_gene: TRBV7-9; j_gene: TRBJ2-7; CDR3aa: CANSRAEAYEQYF; CDR3nt: TGTGCCAACAGCCGGGCAGAGGCCTACGAGCAGTACTTC
d_gene: .; abundance: .; v_gene: TRBV7-9; j_gene: TRBJ2-2; CDR3aa: CASSPPRGELFF; CDR3nt: TGTGCCAGCAGCCCTCCCCGGGGGGAGCTGTTTTTT
d_gene: TRBD1; abundance: .; v_gene: TRBV2; j_gene: TRBJ1-2; CDR3aa: CASSEAEDRANYGYTF; CDR3nt: TGTGCCAGCAGTGAAGCGGAGGACAGGGCCAACTATGGCTACACCTTC
d_gene: TRBD2; abundance: .; v_gene: TRBV20-1; j_gene: TRBJ2-5; CDR3aa: CSAPKGALAGVGETQYF; CDR3nt: TGCAGTGCCCCAAAGGGGGCGCTAGCGGGAGTAGGGGAGACCCAGTACTTC
d_gene: TRBD1; abundance: few; v_gene: TRBV29-1; j_gene: TRBJ1-2; CDR3aa: CSVPGTGGGYTF; CDR3nt: TGCAGCGTTCCCGGGACAGGGGGTGGCTACACCTTC
d_gene: TRBD2; abundance: .; v_gene: TRBV24-1; j_gene: TRBJ2-1; CDR3aa: CATSDPTSGVYNEQFF; CDR3nt: TGTGCCACCAGTGATCCGACTAGCGGGGTTTACAATGAGCAGTTCTTC
d_gene: .; abundance: few; v_gene: TRBV6-2/TRBV6-3; j_gene: TRBJ1-2; CDR3aa: CASSYGERYGYTF; CDR3nt: TGTGCCAGCAGTTATGGAGAGAGATATGGCTACACCTTC
d_gene: TRBD2; abundance: many; v_gene: TRBV29-1; j_gene: TRBJ2-7; CDR3aa: CSVEEGSLAGAYEQYF; CDR3nt: TGCAGCGTTGAAGAAGGTTCGTTAGCGGGAGCCTACGAGCAGTACTTC
d_gene: .; abundance: .; v_gene: TRBV12-3/TRBV12-4; j_gene: TRBJ2-7; CDR3aa: CASSSGTLHEQYF; CDR3nt: TGTGCCAGCAGTTCCGGGACCCTACACGAGCAGTACTTC
d_gene: TRBD2; abundance: few; v_gene: TRBV20-1; j_gene: TRBJ2-1; CDR3aa: CSARDRPRLAGGNEQFF; CDR3nt: TGCAGTGCTAGAGATAGGCCCAGACTAGCGGGAGGGAATGAGCAGTTCTTC
d_gene: TRBD1; abundance: .; v_gene: TRBV29-1; j_gene: TRBJ2-1; CDR3aa: CSVVGTVLYNEQFF; CDR3nt: TGCAGCGTTGTAGGGACAGTTCTCTACAATGAGCAGTTCTTC
d_gene: TRBD2; abundance: .; v_gene: TRBV20-1; j_gene: TRBJ2-7; CDR3aa: CSASESGRSIYEQYF; CDR3nt: TGCAGTGCTAGCGAGAGCGGGAGGTCCATCTACGAGCAGTACTTC
d_gene: TRBD2; abundance: few; v_gene: TRBV4-1; j_gene: TRBJ2-1; CDR3aa: CASSQDRGLAGTEQFF; CDR3nt: TGCGCCAGCAGCCAAGATCGGGGACTAGCGGGAACTGAGCAGTTCTTC
d_gene: TRBD1; abundance: .; v_gene: TRBV29-1; j_gene: TRBJ2-7; CDR3aa: CSGRQGMGEQYF; CDR3nt: TGCAGCGGTCGACAGGGGATGGGCGAGCAGTACTTC
d_gene: .; abundance: .; v_gene: TRBV11-1; j_gene: TRBJ1-1; CDR3aa: CASSFRAGTEAFF; CDR3nt: TGTGCCAGCAGCTTTCGGGCGGGGACTGAAGCTTTCTTT
d_gene: TRBD2; abundance: once; v_gene: TRBV20-1; j_gene: TRBJ2-1; CDR3aa: CSASQSSGRNEQFF; CDR3nt: TGCAGTGCTAGTCAGTCTAGCGGGAGAAATGAGCAGTTCTTC
d_gene: .; abundance: .; v_gene: TRBV11-3; j_gene: TRBJ2-1; CDR3aa: CASSPREGIEQFF; CDR3nt: TGTGCCAGCAGCCCCCGTGAGGGGATTGAGCAGTTCTTC
d_gene: TRBD1; abundance: .; v_gene: TRBV5-5; j_gene: TRBJ2-3; CDR3aa: CASSLAGRQGGPTDMQYF; CDR3nt: TGTGCCAGCAGCTTGGCCGGGAGACAGGGGGGGCCCACAGATATGCAGTATTTT
d_gene: .; abundance: .; v_gene: TRBV6-5; j_gene: TRBJ2-5; CDR3aa: CASSRRDGRETQYF; CDR3nt: TGTGCCAGCAGTCGCCGGGACGGTAGAGAGACCCAGTACTTC
d_gene: TRBD1; abundance: few; v_gene: TRBV29-1; j_gene: TRBJ1-4; CDR3aa: CSVSTGGGKLFF; CDR3nt: TGCAGCGTTTCCACAGGGGGCGGAAAACTGTTTTTT
d_gene: .; abundance: .; v_gene: TRBV25-1; j_gene: TRBJ2-1; CDR3aa: CASSEIIGGDMGYNEQFF; CDR3nt: TGTGCCAGCAGTGAAATAATTGGGGGGGACATGGGGTACAATGAGCAGTTCTTC
d_gene: .; abundance: .; v_gene: TRBV4-1; j_gene: TRBJ2-7; CDR3aa: CASSQDHGLPYYEQYF; CDR3nt: TGCGCCAGCAGCCAAGATCACGGGCTTCCGTACTACGAGCAGTACTTC
d_gene: TRBD2; abundance: few; v_gene: TRBV2; j_gene: TRBJ2-5; CDR3aa: CASSEVGAGGQETQYF; CDR3nt: TGTGCCAGCAGTGAAGTTGGTGCGGGAGGACAAGAGACCCAGTACTTC
d_gene: TRBD1; abundance: .; v_gene: TRBV20-1; j_gene: TRBJ2-3; CDR3aa: CSAEDRTSTDTQYF; CDR3nt: TGCAGTGCGGAGGACAGGACGAGCACAGATACGCAGTATTTT
d_gene: .; abundance: .; v_gene: TRBV10-3; j_gene: TRBJ2-7; CDR3aa: CAIKSQTGTSYEQYF; CDR3nt: TGTGCCATCAAGAGTCAGACAGGGACTTCCTACGAGCAGTACTTC
d_gene: .; abundance: many; v_gene: TRBV5-1; j_gene: TRBJ1-2; CDR3aa: CASSHLIEGGYTF; CDR3nt: TGCGCCAGCAGCCACTTAATCGAGGGTGGCTACACCTTC
d_gene: TRBD1; abundance: .; v_gene: TRBV6-6; j_gene: TRBJ2-1; CDR3aa: CASSYSRQGAYNEQFF; CDR3nt: TGTGCCAGCAGTTACTCTCGGCAGGGGGCTTACAATGAGCAGTTCTTC
d_gene: .; abundance: .; v_gene: TRBV6-5; j_gene: TRBJ2-1; CDR3aa: CASTDVNEQFF; CDR3nt: TGTGCCAGCACCGACGTGAATGAGCAGTTCTTC
d_gene: .; abundance: .; v_gene: TRBV2; j_gene: TRBJ2-2; CDR3aa: CASSERTTYTGELFF; CDR3nt: TGTGCCAGCAGTGAAAGGACTACCTATACCGGGGAGCTGTTTTTT
d_gene: .; abundance: .; v_gene: TRBV7-3; j_gene: TRBJ1-1; CDR3aa: CASRVTGGNTEAFF; CDR3nt: TGTGCCAGCAGAGTGACAGGCGGAAACACTGAAGCTTTCTTT
d_gene: .; abundance: .; v_gene: TRBV6-5; j_gene: TRBJ2-5; CDR3aa: CASSYTPGRVKETQYF; CDR3nt: TGTGCCAGCAGTTACACCCCAGGGCGAGTAAAAGAGACCCAGTACTTC
d_gene: .; abundance: few; v_gene: TRBV10-3; j_gene: TRBJ1-6; CDR3aa: CASQTGTNNSPLHF; CDR3nt: TGTGCCAGCCAAACCGGGACAAATAATTCACCCCTCCACTTT
d_gene: .; abundance: .; v_gene: TRBV29-1; j_gene: TRBJ1-2; CDR3aa: CSVEGQALGVGYTF; CDR3nt: TGCAGCGTTGAAGGCCAGGCGTTAGGGGTAGGCTACACCTTC